Listed below are T cell receptor beta chains from one sample, sequenced in a study of T cell repertoires in cytomegalovirus infection. TCRdb re-analysed the reads in MiXCR, keeping a single row per CDR3 protein. This sample yields 130,000 or so distinct CDR3 sequences, of which 5.5% to 7% are seen a single time; about a sixth belongs to the top ten. The sample consisted of PBMCs. The source of these receptors is a human donor in good health (CMV status not recorded). Some clones in this sample may be carry-over from other donors' samples. Both conserved end residues are part of each CDR3. The D gene is left open where the match is weak. The size entry is marked missing in some rows and otherwise reads once, few, many or a size class.

J | V | size | length | D | CDR3 | DNA
TRBJ2-1 | TRBV11-2 | many | 13 | NA | CASSLAQGYEQFF | TGTGCCAGCAGCTTAGCCCAGGGCTATGAGCAGTTCTTC
TRBJ2-5 | TRBV5-1 | few | 17 | NA | CASSPGNNRAVQETQYF | TGCGCCAGCAGCCCCGGCAACAACCGAGCGGTCCAAGAGACCCAGTACTTC
TRBJ2-2 | TRBV12-5 | many | 17 | TRBD2 | CASGSSAGLGLTGELFF | TGTGCTAGTGGTTCCTCTGCCGGACTAGGGTTGACCGGGGAGCTGTTTTTT
TRBJ1-6 | TRBV6-8 | many | 14 | TRBD1 | CASSRTGWESPLHF | TGTGCCAGCAGCCGGACAGGGTGGGAATCACCCCTCCACTTT
TRBJ2-5 | TRBV7-2 | many | 14 | TRBD2 | CASSFGTSGETQYF | TGTGCCAGCAGCTTCGGGACTAGCGGGGAGACCCAGTACTTC
TRBJ2-7 | TRBV20-1 | many | 13 | TRBD2 | CSVYGGVLYEQYF | TGCAGTGTTTATGGGGGGGTTCTCTACGAGCAGTACTTC
TRBJ2-1 | TRBV2 | few | 15 | NA | CASSDRSGAYNEQFF | TGTGCCAGCAGTGATAGGTCAGGGGCCTACAATGAGCAGTTCTTC
TRBJ2-1 | TRBV6-2/TRBV6-3 | few | 14 | NA | CASSFGTRNNEQFF | TGTGCCAGCAGTTTCGGGACACGAAACAATGAGCAGTTCTTC
TRBJ2-7 | TRBV20-1 | many | 15 | TRBD1 | CSARDSGQGFGVQYF | TGCAGTGCTAGAGATTCAGGACAGGGGTTTGGCGTGCAGTACTTC
TRBJ1-2 | TRBV15 | many | 15 | TRBD1 | CATSRAQGGYYGYTF | TGTGCCACCAGCAGAGCTCAGGGGGGTTACTATGGCTACACCTTC
TRBJ2-3 | TRBV7-2 | many | 16 | TRBD2 | CASSSGLAVGTDTQYF | TGTGCCAGCAGCTCCGGACTAGCGGTTGGGACAGATACGCAGTATTTT
TRBJ2-3 | TRBV7-2 | many | 14 | NA | CASSLQAVTDTQYF | TGTGCCAGCAGCTTACAAGCGGTCACAGATACGCAGTATTTT
TRBJ1-5 | TRBV7-2 | many | 16 | TRBD1 | CASSLRRTGAGQPQHF | TGTGCCAGCAGCTTACGGAGAACAGGGGCCGGACAGCCCCAGCATTTT
TRBJ2-2 | TRBV5-4 | many | 15 | TRBD2 | CASSGQRGGTGELFF | TGTGCCAGCAGCGGGCAGCGGGGGGGCACCGGGGAGCTGTTTTTT
TRBJ2-2 | TRBV7-3 | many | 15 | NA | CASSLAVTNTGELFF | TGTGCCAGCAGCTTAGCGGTTACGAACACCGGGGAGCTGTTTTTT
TRBJ1-5 | TRBV7-2 | many | 13 | NA | CASSFASNQPQHF | TGTGCCAGCAGCTTTGCTAGCAATCAGCCCCAGCATTTT
TRBJ2-7 | TRBV11-2 | NA | 15 | TRBD1 | CASSLVGRGSYEQYF | TGTGCCAGCAGCTTAGTGGGCAGGGGGTCATACGAGCAGTACTTC
TRBJ2-3 | TRBV7-2 | many | 17 | TRBD2 | CASSSRRSSGGGDTQYF | TGTGCCAGCAGCTCCCGCAGGTCTAGCGGGGGAGGAGATACGCAGTATTTT
TRBJ1-5 | TRBV27 | NA | 14 | TRBD1 | CASSPTGANQPQHF | TGTGCCAGCAGTCCTACAGGGGCCAATCAGCCCCAGCATTTT
TRBJ2-5 | TRBV7-8 | many | 14 | TRBD1 | CASSLTGGQETQYF | TGTGCCAGCAGCCTAACAGGGGGACAAGAGACCCAGTACTTC
TRBJ1-5 | TRBV5-1 | few | 17 | NA | CASSPGGGPYSNQPQHF | TGCGCCAGCAGCCCCGGAGGCGGACCGTATAGCAATCAGCCCCAGCATTTT
TRBJ1-5 | TRBV18 | many | 15 | NA | CASSPPSPSNQPQHF | TGTGCCAGCTCACCACCATCTCCTAGCAATCAGCCCCAGCATTTT
TRBJ2-4 | TRBV2 | few | 14 | NA | CASRQVSGKNIQYF | TGTGCCAGCAGACAGGTTTCCGGAAAAAACATTCAGTACTTC